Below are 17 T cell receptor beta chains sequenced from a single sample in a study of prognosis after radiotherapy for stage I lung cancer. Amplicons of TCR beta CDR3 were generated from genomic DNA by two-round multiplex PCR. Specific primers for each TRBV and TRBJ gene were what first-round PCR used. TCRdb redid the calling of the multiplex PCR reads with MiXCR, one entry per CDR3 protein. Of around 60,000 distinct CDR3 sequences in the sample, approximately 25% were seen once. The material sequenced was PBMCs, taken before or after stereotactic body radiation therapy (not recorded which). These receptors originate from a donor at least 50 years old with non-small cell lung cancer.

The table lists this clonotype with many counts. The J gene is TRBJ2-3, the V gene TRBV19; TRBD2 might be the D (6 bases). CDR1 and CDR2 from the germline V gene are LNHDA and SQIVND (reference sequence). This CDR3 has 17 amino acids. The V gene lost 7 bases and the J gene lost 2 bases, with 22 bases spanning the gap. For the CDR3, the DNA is TGTGCCAGTAAGGAGGGTTGGGGAAGCACGAACACAGATACGCAGTATTTT. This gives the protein CASKEGWGSTNTDTQYF. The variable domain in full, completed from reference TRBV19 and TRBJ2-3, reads DGGITQSPKYLFRKEGQNVTLSCEQNLNHDAMYWYRQDPGQGLRLIYYSQIVNDFQKGDIAEGYSVSREKKESFPLTVTSAQKNPTAFYLCASKEGWGSTNTDTQYFGPGTRLTVL.

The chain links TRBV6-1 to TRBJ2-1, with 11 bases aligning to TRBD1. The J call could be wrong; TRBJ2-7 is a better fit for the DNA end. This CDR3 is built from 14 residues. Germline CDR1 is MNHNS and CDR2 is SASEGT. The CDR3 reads CASSPGQGDTEQYF. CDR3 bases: TGTGCCAGCAGTCCGGGACAGGGGGATACTGAGCAGTACTTC.

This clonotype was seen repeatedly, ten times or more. Written as DNA, the CDR3 is TGTGCCAGCAGCCAAGATTTAGGGGCAGGGGGTAACGGCTACACCTTC. Amino acid sequence: CASSQDLGAGGNGYTF. The chain joins TRBV3-1 to TRBJ1-2; 7 positions match TRBD1. CDR3 length: 16 residues. The V and J ends lost 0 bases and 8 bases, in that order; junction bases with no gene match: 12. CDR1 LGHDT and CDR2 YNNKEL come from the germline V gene (reference sequence).

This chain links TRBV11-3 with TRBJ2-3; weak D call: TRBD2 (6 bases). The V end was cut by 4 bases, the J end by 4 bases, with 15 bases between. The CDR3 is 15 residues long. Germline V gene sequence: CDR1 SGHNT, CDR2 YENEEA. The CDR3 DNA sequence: TGTGCCAGCAGCTCGTCATTTTCTAGCGCAGATACGCAGTATTTT. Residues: CASSSSFSSADTQYF.

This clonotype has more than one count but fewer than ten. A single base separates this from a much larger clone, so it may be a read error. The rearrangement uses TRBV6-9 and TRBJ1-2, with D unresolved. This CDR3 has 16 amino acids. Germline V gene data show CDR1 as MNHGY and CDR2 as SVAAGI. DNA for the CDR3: TGTGCCAGCGGTTACTCTATTGAGGCCGGAGCTTATGGCTACACCTTC. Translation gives CASGYSIEAGAYGYTF.

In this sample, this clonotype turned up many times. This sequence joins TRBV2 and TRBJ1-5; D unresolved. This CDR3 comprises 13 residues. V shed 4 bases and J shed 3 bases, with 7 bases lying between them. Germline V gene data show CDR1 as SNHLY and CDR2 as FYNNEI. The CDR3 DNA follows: TGTGCCAGCAGTGGGCAGGTCAATCAGCCCCAGCATTTT. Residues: CASSGQVNQPQHF.

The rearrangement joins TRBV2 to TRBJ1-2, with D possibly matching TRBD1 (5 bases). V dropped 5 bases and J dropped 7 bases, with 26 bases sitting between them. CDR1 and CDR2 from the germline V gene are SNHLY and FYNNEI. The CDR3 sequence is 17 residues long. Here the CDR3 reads CASSPCGSGLLACGYTF. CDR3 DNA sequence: TGTGCCAGCAGTCCTTGCGGCTCAGGGCTTCTCGCCTGTGGCTACACCTTC.

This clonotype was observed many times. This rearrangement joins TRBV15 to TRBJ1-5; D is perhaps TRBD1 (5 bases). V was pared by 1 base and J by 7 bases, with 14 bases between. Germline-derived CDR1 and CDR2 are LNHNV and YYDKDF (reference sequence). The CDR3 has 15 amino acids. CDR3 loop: CATSRGQLEGQPQHF. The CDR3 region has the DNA TGTGCCACCAGCAGAGGACAGCTCGAAGGGCAGCCCCAGCATTTT.

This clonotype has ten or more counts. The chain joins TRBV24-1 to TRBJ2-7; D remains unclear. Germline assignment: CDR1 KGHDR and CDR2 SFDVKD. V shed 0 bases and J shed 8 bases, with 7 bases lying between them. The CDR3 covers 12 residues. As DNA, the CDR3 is TGTGCCACCAGTGATTTGGGCTTCCAGCAGTACTTC. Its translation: CATSDLGFQQYF.

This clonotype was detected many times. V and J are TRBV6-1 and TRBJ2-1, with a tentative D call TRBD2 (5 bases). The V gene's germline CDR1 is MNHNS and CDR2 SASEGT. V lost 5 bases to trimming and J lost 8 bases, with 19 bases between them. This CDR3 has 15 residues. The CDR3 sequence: CASSHRRLNDHEQFF. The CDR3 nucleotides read TGTGCCAGCAGTCACCGGCGACTAAACGACCATGAGCAGTTCTTC.

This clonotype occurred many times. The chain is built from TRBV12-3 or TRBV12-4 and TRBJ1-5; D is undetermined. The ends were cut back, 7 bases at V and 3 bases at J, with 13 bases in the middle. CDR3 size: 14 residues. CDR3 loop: CASTLGRFNQPQHF. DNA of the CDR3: TGTGCCAGCACCTTAGGACGGTTCAATCAGCCCCAGCATTTT.

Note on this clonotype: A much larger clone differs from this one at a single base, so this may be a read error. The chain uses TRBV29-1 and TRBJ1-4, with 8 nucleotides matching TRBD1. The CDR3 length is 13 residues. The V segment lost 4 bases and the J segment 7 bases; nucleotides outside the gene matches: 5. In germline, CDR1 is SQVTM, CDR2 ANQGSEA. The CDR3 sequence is CSVAHDRGEKLFF. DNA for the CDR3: TGCAGCGTTGCCCATGACAGGGGTGAAAAACTGTTTTTT.

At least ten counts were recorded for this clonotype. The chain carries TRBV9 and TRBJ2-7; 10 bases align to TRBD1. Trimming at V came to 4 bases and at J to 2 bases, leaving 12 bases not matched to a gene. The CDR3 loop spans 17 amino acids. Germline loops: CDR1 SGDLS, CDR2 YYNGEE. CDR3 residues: CASSPHSGTGVTYEQYF. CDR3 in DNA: TGTGCCAGCAGCCCGCATTCCGGGACAGGGGTCACCTACGAGCAGTACTTC. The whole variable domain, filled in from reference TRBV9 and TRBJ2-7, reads DSGVTQTPKHLITATGQRVTLRCSPRSGDLSVYWYQQSLDQGLQFLIQYYNGEERAKGNILERFSAQQFPDLHSELNLSSLELGDSALYFCASSPHSGTGVTYEQYFGPGTRLTVT.

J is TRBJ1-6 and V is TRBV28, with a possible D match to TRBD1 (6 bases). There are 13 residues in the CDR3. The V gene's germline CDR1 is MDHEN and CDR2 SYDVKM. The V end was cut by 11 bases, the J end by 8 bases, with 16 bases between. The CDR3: CALQQGGDSPLHF. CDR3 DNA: TGTGCCCTCCAACAGGGCGGGGATTCACCCCTCCACTTT.

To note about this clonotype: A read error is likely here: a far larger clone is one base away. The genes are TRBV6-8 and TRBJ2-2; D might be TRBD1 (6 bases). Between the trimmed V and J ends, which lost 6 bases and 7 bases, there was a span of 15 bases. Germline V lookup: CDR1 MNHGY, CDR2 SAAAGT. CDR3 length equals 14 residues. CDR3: CASSWDTAVGELFF. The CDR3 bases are TGTGCCAGCAGCTGGGACACGGCAGTCGGGGAGCTGTTTTTT.

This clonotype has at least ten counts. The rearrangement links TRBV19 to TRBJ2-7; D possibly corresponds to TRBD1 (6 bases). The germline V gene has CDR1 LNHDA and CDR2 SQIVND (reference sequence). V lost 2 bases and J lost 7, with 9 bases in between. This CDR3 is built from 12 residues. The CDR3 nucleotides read TGTGCCAGTAGTATACAAGGGGGAGAGCAGTACTTC. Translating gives CASSIQGGEQYF.

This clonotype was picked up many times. DNA of the CDR3: TGTGCCAGCAGCCCAGGAGACAGAAACTATGGCTACACCTTC. This sequence encodes CASSPGDRNYGYTF. The chain has TRBV9 and TRBJ1-2, with D perhaps matching TRBD1 (5 bases). The germline V gene encodes CDR1 SGDLS and CDR2 YYNGEE. V gave up 4 bases and J gave up 2 bases, with 12 bases separating them. The CDR3 is 14 residues long.